This T cell receptor (beta chain) was profiled in a study of T cells in localized non-small cell lung cancer. The study, taken as a whole, reports: Uninvolved nearby lung showed the greatest T cell clonality, exceeding that found in tumor.

A remark on this clone: Its antigen is unidentified.

Produced via immunoSEQ multiplex PCR; TCRdb's table is partial and in-frame only. The data show about 17,000 clones, with about 86% seen just once and about 32% held by the top ten. CDR1 and CDR2 (germline): SGHDT, YYEEEE. V was shortened by 4 bases and J by 0 bases, with 13 bases between the two germline ends. The CDR3 is 15 residues long. The chain employs TRBV5-6 and TRBJ1-2; tentatively, D is TRBD1 (6 bases). The TCR sequence derives from a male donor at least 60 years old with stage III lung adenocarcinoma. The sample here was peripheral blood, taken before any cancer treatment. In DNA, the CDR3 is TGTGCCAGCAGCCCTGTGGACAGCGCTAACTATGGCTACACCTTC. Protein: CASSPVDSANYGYTF.